The 17 T cell receptor beta chains below were found in one sample sequenced in a study of T cells after yellow fever vaccination. Each CDR3 protein gets one entry after TCRdb re-called the 5' RACE reads with MiXCR. The data hold hundreds of thousands of distinct CDR3 sequences, with 9.5% to 15% observed a single time. The input for sequencing was CD4+ T cells sorted from PBMCs, taken 15 days after the yellow fever booster vaccination. These TCRs come from a man in his late teens or twenties who received the YFV17D yellow fever vaccine.

In this sample, this clonotype turned up many times. V gene TRBV6-5 combines with J gene TRBJ2-2; 13 bases align to TRBD2. Trimming cost V 4 bases and J 7 bases; bases outside gene matches: 9. This CDR3 is built from 17 residues. Germline V lookup: CDR1 MNHEY, CDR2 SVGAGI. CDR3 sequence: CASSSLTSGGAIGELFF. Here the CDR3 DNA reads TGTGCCAGCAGTTCCCTCACTAGCGGGGGGGCCATCGGGGAGCTGTTTTTT.

Only a few counts were recorded for this clonotype. V usage is TRBV5-4 and J usage is TRBJ1-2; the D is unclear. Germline-derived CDR1 and CDR2 are SGHNT and YYREEE (reference sequence). V lost 3 bases and J 8 bases, leaving 11 bases between the germline ends. This CDR3 comprises 12 residues. CDR3 coding DNA: TGTGCCAGCAGCTCCGACCAGTCCGGCTACACCTTC. The encoded protein is CASSSDQSGYTF.

The J gene is TRBJ1-1, the V gene TRBV20-1; 7 nucleotides align to TRBD1. The CDR3 spans 14 residues. The germline CDR1 and CDR2 sequences are DFQATT and SNEGSKA (reference sequence). The ends lost 6 bases at V and 2 bases at J; junction bases unmatched: 9. The CDR3 DNA is TGCAGTGCCGGGGGACAGCTAGTCAACACTGAAGCTTTCTTT. Translating gives CSAGGQLVNTEAFF.

This clonotype was recorded a few times. V gene TRBV12-3 or TRBV12-4 combines with J gene TRBJ2-1; 7 nucleotides agree with TRBD1. The V gene end was trimmed by 5 bases and the J gene end by 9 bases; junction bases not matched to a gene: 13. The CDR3 covers 15 residues. The CDR3 sequence is CASSNRQGTYGEQFF. The CDR3 region has the DNA TGTGCCAGCAGTAACCGACAGGGTACTTATGGTGAGCAGTTCTTC.

This chain links TRBV11-2 with TRBJ2-1, with 8 bases lining up with TRBD2. This CDR3 comprises 15 residues. Germline trimming cut 7 bases from V and 4 bases from J; bases unmatched to any gene: 9. The V gene's germline CDR1 is SGHAT and CDR2 FQNNGV. The CDR3 reads CASTQALAGYNEQFF. The CDR3 DNA is TGTGCCAGCACTCAAGCGCTAGCGGGTTACAATGAGCAGTTCTTC.

The V and J genes are TRBV10-1 and TRBJ1-1; D gene unclear. CDR1 and CDR2 (germline): WNHNN, SYGVQD (reference sequence). CDR3 length equals 13 residues. Trimming removed 1 base at V and 3 bases at J, with 6 bases between. This CDR3 is CASSEWSYTEAFF. CDR3 nucleotide sequence: TGCGCCAGCAGTGAGTGGAGTTACACTGAAGCTTTCTTT.

This clonotype showed up just a few times. This chain joins TRBV4-3 and TRBJ1-2; D call uncertain. The CDR3 has 15 residues. Trimming pared 2 bases from V and 0 bases from J, leaving 10 bases between. The germline V gene has CDR1 LGHNA and CDR2 YSLEER. This CDR3 is CASSQLAGTNYGYTF. The CDR3 bases are TGCGCCAGCAGCCAACTAGCGGGTACTAACTATGGCTACACCTTC.

This clonotype was observed a few times. This chain connects TRBV27 to TRBJ1-5; D is undetermined. V was clipped by 8 bases and J by 4 bases, with 15 bases between them. This CDR3 comprises 14 residues. From germline, CDR1 is MNHEY and CDR2 SMNVEV (reference sequence). The CDR3 loop reads CASSSKIRNQPQHF. CDR3 bases: TGTGCCAGCTCGTCTAAAATTAGAAATCAGCCCCAGCATTTT.

The table lists this clonotype with a few counts. The chain recombines TRBV7-6 with TRBJ1-2; no firm D call. The CDR3 consists of 15 residues. Looked up from germline, CDR1 is SGHVS and CDR2 is FNYEAQ. Trimming stripped 4 bases from V and 8 bases from J, with 20 bases between. The CDR3 region is CASSSGVGSLPGYTF. The DNA for the CDR3 is TGTGCCAGCAGCTCCGGGGTAGGATCTCTTCCCGGCTACACCTTC.

This clonotype has just a few counts. V is TRBV7-2 and J is TRBJ2-7; no firm D call. Germline CDR1 is SGHTA and CDR2 is FQGNSA. CDR3 length: 13 amino acids. The V gene lost 5 bases and the J gene lost 6 bases, with 14 bases spanning the gap. CDR3 region: CASSPDGPVEQYF. CDR3 DNA: TGTGCCAGCAGCCCCGACGGTCCGGTCGAGCAGTACTTC.

The V call is TRBV20-1, the J call TRBJ1-4; 7 bases line up with TRBD1. The trim removed 3 bases at V and 8 bases at J, leaving 9 bases unmatched. This CDR3 contains 14 residues. Germline V gene lookup returns CDR1 DFQATT and CDR2 SNEGSKA (reference sequence). CDR3 amino acids: CSASIRQGREKLFF. CDR3 sequence (DNA): TGCAGTGCTAGCATAAGACAGGGTAGAGAAAAACTGTTTTTT.

This clonotype was seen a handful of times. The gene calls are TRBV29-1 and TRBJ2-5; TRBD2 matches 7 bases. The J segment lost 4 bases and the V segment lost 4 bases, leaving 12 bases of the junction unmatched. CDR1 is SQVTM and CDR2 is ANQGSEA in the germline V gene. The CDR3 sequence is 15 residues long. The DNA of the CDR3 is TGCAGCGTTGCTTTTTGGGGAGGGACCGGAGAGACCCAGTACTTC. This encodes CSVAFWGGTGETQYF. Full variable domain (missing parts from reference TRBV29-1 and TRBJ2-5): SAVISQKPSRDICQRGTSLTIQCQVDSQVTMMFWYRQQPGQSLTLIATANQGSEATYESGFVIDKFPISRPNLTFSTLTVSNMSPEDSSIYLCSVAFWGGTGETQYFGPGTRLLVL.

This clonotype was found a few times. The chain combines TRBV5-1 with TRBJ1-6, with TRBD1 identical over 8 bases. This CDR3 has 14 amino acids. Germline V gene sequence: CDR1 SGHRS, CDR2 YFSETQ. The V gene end was trimmed by 4 bases and the J gene end by 8 bases; junction bases not matched to a gene: 5. CDR3 DNA sequence: TGCGCCAGCAGCCCAACGGACAGGGATTCACCCCTCCACTTT. This sequence encodes CASSPTDRDSPLHF.

The V and J genes are TRBV7-9 and TRBJ1-4; TRBD1 aligns across 7 bases. CDR3 size: 15 residues. Germline V gene lookup returns CDR1 SEHNR and CDR2 FQNEAQ (reference sequence). The V and J ends lost 5 bases and 8 bases, in that order; junction bases with no gene match: 11. The CDR3 here is CASSAGQETGEKLFF. The CDR3 region has the DNA TGTGCCAGCAGCGCCGGACAGGAGACGGGGGAAAAACTGTTTTTT.

V usage is TRBV3-1 and J usage is TRBJ2-2; D is uncertain. The germline CDR1 and CDR2 sequences are LGHDT and YNNKEL (reference sequence). Trimming took 4 bases from V and 6 from J, leaving 9 bases between them. CDR3 length: 13 residues. The CDR3 reads CASSPPQAGELFF. In nucleotides, the CDR3 is TGTGCCAGCAGCCCCCCCCAGGCCGGGGAGCTGTTTTTT.

This clonotype was seen only a few times. The chain uses TRBV5-1 and TRBJ2-5; the D is unclear. Trimming took off 4 bases at V and 5 bases at J, with 9 bases between the two ends. The CDR3 runs to 12 residues. Germline V CDR1 and CDR2: SGHRS, YFSETQ. The CDR3, as DNA: TGCGCCAGCAGCGCAGTCCGGGAGACCCAGTACTTC. Its translation: CASSAVRETQYF.

The rearrangement joins TRBV5-1 to TRBJ2-7; D tentatively fits TRBD1 or TRBD2 (5 bases each). In germline, CDR1 is SGHRS, CDR2 YFSETQ. Trimming pared 0 bases from V and 3 bases from J, leaving 10 bases between. This CDR3 spans 14 amino acids. The CDR3 sequence: CASSLGWGNYEQYV. The CDR3 DNA reads as TGCGCCAGCAGCTTGGGTTGGGGGAACTACGAGCAGTACGTC.